This T cell receptor (beta chain) was documented in a study of cytomegalovirus exposure and HLA in healthy donors. 13 Jbeta primers and 60 Vbeta primers were used for the PCR. Method: immunoSEQ multiplex PCR; TCRdb's copy keeps in-frame clones and lacks some. The data contain some 220,000 clones, approximately 90% of them seen just once; the ten biggest clones take up 1%. Sequencing was carried out using PBMCs. This sequence originates from a woman aged 18 to 35 in good health and CMV-seronegative.

The CDR3 spells CASSPQHSGNTIYF. Written as DNA, the CDR3 is TGTGCCAGCAGCCCTCAACACTCTGGAAACACCATATATTTT. V usage is TRBV27 and J usage is TRBJ1-3; D uncertain. Trimming stripped 6 bases from V and 0 bases from J, with 9 bases between. CDR1 is MNHEY, CDR2 SMNVEV, per germline (reference sequence). The CDR3 contains 14 residues.